The source of this T cell receptor (beta chain) is a study of T cells in Graves' hyperthyroidism and ophthalmopathy. About this clonotype: Its specificity is not known.

Diagnostic decisions used clinical symptoms, serum thyroxine and TRAb, thyroid ultrasound and orbital computed tomography. TCR beta CDR3 regions were amplified from RNA transcripts. The HTBI primer set was used in a first-round RT-PCR of the TCR CDR3. TCRdb fed the multiplex PCR reads into MiXCR, producing one record per CDR3 protein. Counted here are roughly 500,000 distinct CDR3 sequences, 46% occurring once; the ten biggest clones make up about two fifths. Study findings and constraints: In the analysis, a 13 V-J model separated ophthalmopathy from stable hyperthyroidism. Most clonotypes expanded in thyroid above 0.001 were likewise present in blood.

CDR3 length: 16 residues. V lost 5 bases to trimming and J lost 6 bases; unmatched junction nucleotides: 13. The V gene's germline CDR1 is MNHEY and CDR2 SVGEGT. Sequencing was done on a sample of peripheral blood or thyroid tissue (not recorded which). The V and J genes are TRBV6-2 or TRBV6-3 and TRBJ1-5; 7 nucleotides align to TRBD1. The TCR comes from an adult woman with Graves' disease, either hyperthyroidism or ophthalmopathy (not recorded which). CDR3 sequence: CASSEREGTGAQPQHF. The CDR3 nucleotides are TGTGCCAGCAGTGAAAGGGAGGGAACAGGGGCTCAGCCCCAGCATTTT.